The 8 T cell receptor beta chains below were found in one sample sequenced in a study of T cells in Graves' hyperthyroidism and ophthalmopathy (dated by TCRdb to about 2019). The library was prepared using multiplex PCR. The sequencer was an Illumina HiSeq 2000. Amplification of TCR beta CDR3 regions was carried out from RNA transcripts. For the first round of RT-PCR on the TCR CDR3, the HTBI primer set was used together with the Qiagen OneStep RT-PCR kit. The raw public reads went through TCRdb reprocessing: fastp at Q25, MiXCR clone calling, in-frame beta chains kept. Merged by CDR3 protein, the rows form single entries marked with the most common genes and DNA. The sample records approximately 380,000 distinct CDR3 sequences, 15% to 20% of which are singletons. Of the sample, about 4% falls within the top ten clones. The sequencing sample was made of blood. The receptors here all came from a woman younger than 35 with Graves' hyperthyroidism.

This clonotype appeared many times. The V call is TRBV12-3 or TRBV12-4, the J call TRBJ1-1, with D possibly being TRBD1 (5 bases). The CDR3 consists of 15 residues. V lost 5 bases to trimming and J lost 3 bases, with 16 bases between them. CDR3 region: CASSLSGGGHTEAFF. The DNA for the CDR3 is TGTGCCAGCAGTCTTAGTGGGGGTGGACACACTGAAGCTTTCTTT.

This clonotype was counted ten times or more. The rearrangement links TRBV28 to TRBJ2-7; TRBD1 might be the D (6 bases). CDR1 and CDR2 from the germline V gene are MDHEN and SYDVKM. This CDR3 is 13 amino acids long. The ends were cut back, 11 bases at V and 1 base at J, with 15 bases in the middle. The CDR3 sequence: CALGQPRSYEQYF. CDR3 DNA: TGTGCCCTAGGACAGCCGAGGTCCTACGAGCAGTACTTC.

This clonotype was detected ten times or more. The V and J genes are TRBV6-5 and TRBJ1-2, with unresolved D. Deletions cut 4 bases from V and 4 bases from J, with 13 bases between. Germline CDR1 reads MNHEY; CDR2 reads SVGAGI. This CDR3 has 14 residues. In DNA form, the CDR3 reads TGTGCCAGCAGTTTTGACGACTTAATCTATGGCTACACCTTC. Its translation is CASSFDDLIYGYTF.

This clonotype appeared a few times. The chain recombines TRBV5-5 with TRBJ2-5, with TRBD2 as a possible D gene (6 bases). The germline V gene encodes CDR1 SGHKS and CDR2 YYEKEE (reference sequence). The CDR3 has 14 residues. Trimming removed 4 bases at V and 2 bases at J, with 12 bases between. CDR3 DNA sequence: TGTGCCAGCAGCCCTCTTGGGGGGCAAGAGACCCAGTACTTC. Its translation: CASSPLGGQETQYF.

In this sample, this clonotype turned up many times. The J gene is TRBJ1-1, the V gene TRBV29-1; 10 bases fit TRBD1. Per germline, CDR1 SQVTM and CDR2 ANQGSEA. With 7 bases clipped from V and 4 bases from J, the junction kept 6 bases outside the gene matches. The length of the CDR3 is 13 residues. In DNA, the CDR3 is TGCAGCGCTCGGGACAGGGGCCGCACTGAAGCTTTCTTT. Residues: CSARDRGRTEAFF.

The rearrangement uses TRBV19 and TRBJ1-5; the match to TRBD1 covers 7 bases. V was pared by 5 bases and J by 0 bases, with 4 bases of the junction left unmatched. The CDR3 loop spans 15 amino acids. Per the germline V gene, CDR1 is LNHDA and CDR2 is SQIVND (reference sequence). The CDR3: CASSSRTGSNQPQHF. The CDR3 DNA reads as TGTGCCAGTAGTTCCCGGACAGGTAGCAATCAGCCCCAGCATTTT.

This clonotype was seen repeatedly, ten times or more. This chain's CDR3 is CASSAGFRGAQETQYF. The CDR3 DNA reads as TGTGCCAGCAGTGCCGGCTTTCGCGGGGCCCAAGAGACCCAGTACTTC. The V call is TRBV2, the J call TRBJ2-5, with D tentatively TRBD2 (6 bases). The CDR3 totals 16 residues. Per the germline V gene, CDR1 is SNHLY and CDR2 is FYNNEI. Trimming removed 4 bases from V and 1 base from J, with 16 bases in between.

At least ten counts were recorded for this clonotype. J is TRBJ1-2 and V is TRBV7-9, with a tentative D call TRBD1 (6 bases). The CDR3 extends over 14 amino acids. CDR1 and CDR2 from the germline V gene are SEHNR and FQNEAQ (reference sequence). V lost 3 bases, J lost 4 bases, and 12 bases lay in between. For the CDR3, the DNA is TGTGCCAGCAGCTTTGGGGGCGAGGGCTATGGCTACACCTTC. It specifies CASSFGGEGYGYTF.